Below, one T cell receptor beta chain is given with its context. Germline CDR1 is SGHNT and CDR2 is YYREEE (reference sequence). The CDR3 is 15 amino acids. The ends were cut back, 4 bases at V and 1 base at J, with 14 bases in the middle. The data are from a study of T cells in localized non-small cell lung cancer. This table comes from immunoSEQ multiplex PCR, and its TCRdb copy is limited to in-frame clones, with some not included. The sample consists of 50,000 to 55,000 clones, around nine tenths of them appearing once. The V and J genes are TRBV5-4 and TRBJ1-1; D is undetermined. Sequences were derived from PBMCs, sampled before any cancer treatment. The TCR originated in a female donor with stage II lung adenocarcinoma. In DNA, the CDR3 is TGTGCCAGCAGCAAGACACTAAGTGGGAACACTGAAGCTTTCTTT. This translates into CASSKTLSGNTEAFF. Full variable domain (outside the CDR3, taken from reference TRBV5-4 and TRBJ1-1): ETGVTQSPTHLIKTRGQQVTLRCSSQSGHNTVSWYQQALGQGPQFIFQYYREEENGRGNFPPRFSGLQFPNYSSELNVNALELDDSALYLCASSKTLSGNTEAFFGQGTRLTVV.